The entry below describes one TCR beta chain. The germline CDR1 and CDR2 sequences are SGHAT and FQNNGV. The CDR3 has 12 residues. V was pared by 4 bases and J by 7 bases, with 11 bases between. This entry belongs to a study of T-cell memory formation after mild COVID-19. In TCRdb, the 5' RACE reads were re-called with MiXCR into one record per CDR3 protein. The sample includes approximately 300,000 distinct CDR3 sequences, just under 20% of them seen just once. V gene TRBV11-2 combines with J gene TRBJ2-7, with D maybe TRBD2 (6 bases). The clonotype comes from a man aged 18 to 30 who had mild COVID-19 (a few samples of this study predate the infection). Cell type and time point are not known. Sequenced sample: PBMCs or a T cell subset sorted from them (not recorded which). In DNA, the CDR3 is TGTGCCAGCAGCTGGGGAGGTGGGGAGCAGTACTTC. It specifies CASSWGGGEQYF.